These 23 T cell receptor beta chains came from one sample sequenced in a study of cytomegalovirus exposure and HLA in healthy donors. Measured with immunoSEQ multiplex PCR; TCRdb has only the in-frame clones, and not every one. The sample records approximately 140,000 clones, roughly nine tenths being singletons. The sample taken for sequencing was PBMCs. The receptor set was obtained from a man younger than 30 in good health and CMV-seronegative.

The DNA for the CDR3 is TGCGCCAGCAGTGGCGGGAGTCTCAATGAGCAGTTCTTC. Its translation: CASSGGSLNEQFF. This chain links TRBV10-2 with TRBJ2-1, with 7 positions matching TRBD2. V shed 4 bases and J 6 bases; nucleotides not matched to a gene: 3. Germline loops: CDR1 WSHSY, CDR2 SAAADI. CDR3 length equals 13 residues.

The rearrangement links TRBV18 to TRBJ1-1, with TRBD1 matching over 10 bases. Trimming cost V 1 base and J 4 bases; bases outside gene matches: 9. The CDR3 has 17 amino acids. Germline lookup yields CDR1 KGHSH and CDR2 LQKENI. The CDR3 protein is CASSPRPWDRGTTEAFF. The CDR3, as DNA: TGTGCCAGCTCACCACGCCCCTGGGACAGGGGTACCACTGAAGCTTTCTTT.

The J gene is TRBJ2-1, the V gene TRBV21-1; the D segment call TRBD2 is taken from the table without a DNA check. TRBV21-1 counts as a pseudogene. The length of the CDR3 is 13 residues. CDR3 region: CASSLAEDNEQFF. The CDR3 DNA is TGTGCCAGCAGCTTAGCGGAGGACAATGAGCAGTTCTTC.

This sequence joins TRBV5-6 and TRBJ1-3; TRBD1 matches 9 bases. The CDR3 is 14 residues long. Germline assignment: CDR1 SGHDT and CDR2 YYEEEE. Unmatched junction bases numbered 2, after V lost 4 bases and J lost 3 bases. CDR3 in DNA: TGTGCCAGCAGCCTGGGACAGGGTGGAAACACCATATATTTT. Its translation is CASSLGQGGNTIYF.

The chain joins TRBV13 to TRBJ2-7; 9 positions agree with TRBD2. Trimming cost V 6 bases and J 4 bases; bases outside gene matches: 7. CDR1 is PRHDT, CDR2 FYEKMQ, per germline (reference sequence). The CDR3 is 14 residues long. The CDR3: CASRISGRKYEQYF. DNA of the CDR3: TGTGCCAGCAGGATTAGCGGGAGAAAATACGAGCAGTACTTC.

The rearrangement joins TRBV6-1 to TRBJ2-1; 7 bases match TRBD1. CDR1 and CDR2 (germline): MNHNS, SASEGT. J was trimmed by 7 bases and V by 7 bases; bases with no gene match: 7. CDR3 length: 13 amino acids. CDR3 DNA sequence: TGTGCCAGCAACCCAACAGGGGAGAATGAGCAGTTCTTC. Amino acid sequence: CASNPTGENEQFF.

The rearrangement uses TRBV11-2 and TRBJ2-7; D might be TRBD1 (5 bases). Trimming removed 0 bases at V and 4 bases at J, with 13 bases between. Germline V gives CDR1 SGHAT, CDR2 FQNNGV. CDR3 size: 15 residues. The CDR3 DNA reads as TGTGCCAGCAGCTTAGAGTGGGGCCAGGGATACGAGCAGTACTTC. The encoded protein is CASSLEWGQGYEQYF.

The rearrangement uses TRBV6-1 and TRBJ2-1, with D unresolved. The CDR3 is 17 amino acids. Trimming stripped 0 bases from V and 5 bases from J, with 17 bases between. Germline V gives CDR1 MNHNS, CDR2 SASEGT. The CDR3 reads CASSEAYGPRGNNEQFF. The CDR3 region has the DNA TGTGCCAGCAGTGAAGCCTATGGCCCTCGAGGCAACAATGAGCAGTTCTTC.

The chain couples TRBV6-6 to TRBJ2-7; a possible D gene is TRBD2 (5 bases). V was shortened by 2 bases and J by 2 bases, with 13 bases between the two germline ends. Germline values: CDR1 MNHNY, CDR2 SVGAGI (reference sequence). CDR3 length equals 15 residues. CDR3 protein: CASSYSSPEAYEQYF. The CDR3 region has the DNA TGTGCCAGCAGTTACAGCTCGCCGGAGGCCTACGAGCAGTACTTC.

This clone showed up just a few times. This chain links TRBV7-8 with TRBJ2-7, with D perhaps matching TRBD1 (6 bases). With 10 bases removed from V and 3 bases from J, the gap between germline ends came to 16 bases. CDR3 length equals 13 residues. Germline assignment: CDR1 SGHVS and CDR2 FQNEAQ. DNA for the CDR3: TGTGCCACGCAACAGGGAATCCGCTACGAGCAGTACTTC. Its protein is CATQQGIRYEQYF.

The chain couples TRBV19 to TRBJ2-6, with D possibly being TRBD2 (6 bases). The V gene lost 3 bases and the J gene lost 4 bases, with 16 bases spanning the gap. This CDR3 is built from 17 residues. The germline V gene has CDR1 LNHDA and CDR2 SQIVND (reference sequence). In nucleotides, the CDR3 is TGTGCCAGTAGTATTCTCTTCGCGGGGACCGGGGCCAACGTCCTGACTTTC. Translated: CASSILFAGTGANVLTF.

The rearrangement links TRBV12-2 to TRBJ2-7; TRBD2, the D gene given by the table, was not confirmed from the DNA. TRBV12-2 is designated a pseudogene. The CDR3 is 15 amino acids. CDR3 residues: CASRLNWESSYEQYF. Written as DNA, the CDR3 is TGTGCAAGTCGCTTGAATTGGGAGAGCTCCTACGAGCAGTACTTC.

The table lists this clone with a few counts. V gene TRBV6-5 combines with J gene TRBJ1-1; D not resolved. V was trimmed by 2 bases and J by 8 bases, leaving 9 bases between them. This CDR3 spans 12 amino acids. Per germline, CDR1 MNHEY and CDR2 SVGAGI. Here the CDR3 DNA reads TGTGCCAGCAGTTACGGTGGCAGAGAAGCTTTCTTT. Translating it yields CASSYGGREAFF.

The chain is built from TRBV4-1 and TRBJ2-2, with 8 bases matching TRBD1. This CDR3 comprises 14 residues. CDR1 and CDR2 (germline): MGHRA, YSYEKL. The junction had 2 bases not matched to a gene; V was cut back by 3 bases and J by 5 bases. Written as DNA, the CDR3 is TGCGCCAGCAGCCAGACAGGGGCTACCGGGGAGCTGTTTTTT. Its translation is CASSQTGATGELFF.

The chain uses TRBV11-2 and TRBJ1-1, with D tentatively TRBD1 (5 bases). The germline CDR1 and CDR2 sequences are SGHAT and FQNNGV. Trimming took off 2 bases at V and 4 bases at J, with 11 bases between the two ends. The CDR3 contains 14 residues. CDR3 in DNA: TGTGCCAGCAGCTTACAGGGTAGGACCACTGAAGCTTTCTTT. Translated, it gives CASSLQGRTTEAFF. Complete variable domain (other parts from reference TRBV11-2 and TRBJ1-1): EAGVAQSPRYKIIEKRQSVAFWCNPISGHATLYWYQQILGQGPKLLIQFQNNGVVDDSQLPKDRFSAERLKGVDSTLKIQPAKLEDSAVYLCASSLQGRTTEAFFGQGTRLTVV.

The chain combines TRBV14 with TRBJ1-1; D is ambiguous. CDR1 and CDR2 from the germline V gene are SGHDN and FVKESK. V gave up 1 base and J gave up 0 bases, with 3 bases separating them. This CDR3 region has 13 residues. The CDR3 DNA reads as TGTGCCAGCAGCCAAGGTATGAACACTGAAGCTTTCTTT. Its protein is CASSQGMNTEAFF.

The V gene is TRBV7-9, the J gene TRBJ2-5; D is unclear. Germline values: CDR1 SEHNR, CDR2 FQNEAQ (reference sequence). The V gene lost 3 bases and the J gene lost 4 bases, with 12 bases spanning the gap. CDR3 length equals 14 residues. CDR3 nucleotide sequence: TGTGCCAGCAGCTTCAGTACAGCCAGAGAGACCCAGTACTTC. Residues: CASSFSTARETQYF.

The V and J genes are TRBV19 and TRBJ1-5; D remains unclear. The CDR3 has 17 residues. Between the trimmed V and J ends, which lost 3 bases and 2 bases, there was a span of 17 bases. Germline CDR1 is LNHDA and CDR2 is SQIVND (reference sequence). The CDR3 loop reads CASSIYSGQSGNQPQHF. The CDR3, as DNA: TGTGCCAGTAGTATCTATTCTGGGCAGTCGGGCAATCAGCCCCAGCATTTT.

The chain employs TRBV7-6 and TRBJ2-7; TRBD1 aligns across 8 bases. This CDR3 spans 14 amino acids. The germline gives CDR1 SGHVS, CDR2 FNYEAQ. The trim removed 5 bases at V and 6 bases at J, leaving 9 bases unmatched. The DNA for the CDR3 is TGTGCCAGCAGCCAGAGGGGGGACAGGAGCGAGCAGTACTTC. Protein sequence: CASSQRGDRSEQYF.

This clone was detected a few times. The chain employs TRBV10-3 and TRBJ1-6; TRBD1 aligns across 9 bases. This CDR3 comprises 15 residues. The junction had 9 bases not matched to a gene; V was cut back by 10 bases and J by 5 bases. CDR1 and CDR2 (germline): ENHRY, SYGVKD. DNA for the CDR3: TGTGCCACCCACGGAGGACAGGGGCATAATTCACCCCTCCACTTT. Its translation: CATHGGQGHNSPLHF.

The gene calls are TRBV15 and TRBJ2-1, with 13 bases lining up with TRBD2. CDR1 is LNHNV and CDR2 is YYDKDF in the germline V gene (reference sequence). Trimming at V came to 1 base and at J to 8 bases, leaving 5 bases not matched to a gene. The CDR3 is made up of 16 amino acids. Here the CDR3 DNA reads TGTGCCACCAGCAGAGTACTAGCGGGAGGGCGGGATGAGCAGTTCTTC. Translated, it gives CATSRVLAGGRDEQFF.

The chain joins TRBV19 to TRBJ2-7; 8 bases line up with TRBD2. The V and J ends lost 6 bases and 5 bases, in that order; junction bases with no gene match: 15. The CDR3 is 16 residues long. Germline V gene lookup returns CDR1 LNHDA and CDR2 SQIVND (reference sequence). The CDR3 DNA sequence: TGTGCCAGTAGAAGATCCGGGACTAGTCAGTTCCACGAGCAGTACTTC. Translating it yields CASRRSGTSQFHEQYF.

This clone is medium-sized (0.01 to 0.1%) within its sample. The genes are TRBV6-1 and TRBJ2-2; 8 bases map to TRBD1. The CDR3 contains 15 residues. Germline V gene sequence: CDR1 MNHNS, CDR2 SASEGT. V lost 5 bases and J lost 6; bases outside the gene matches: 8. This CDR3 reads CASSTPPDRAGELFF. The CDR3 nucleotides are TGTGCCAGCAGTACCCCGCCGGACAGGGCCGGGGAGCTGTTTTTT.